These T cell receptor beta chains were read from a single sample in a study of CD8+ T cells in alopecia areata. Generated by immunoSEQ multiplex PCR, the TCRdb table keeps only in-frame clones and is missing some. The data show some 170,000 clones, approximately 59% seen once. This sample comprised CD4+ T cells sorted from blood, obtained at week 56, from a patient treated with tofacitinib. The receptors originated from a human donor with alopecia areata. The CDR3 runs from the conserved cysteine through the conserved F or W. The D gene is left open where the match is weak. Where a row states a size, it is once, few, many or the class of an expanded clone; other rows omit it.

j_call	clone_size	d_call	v_call	cdr3_aa	cdr3_nt
TRBJ2-1	-	TRBD1	TRBV5-1	CASSRDSIDNEQFF	TGCGCCAGCAGCAGGGACAGTATAGACAATGAGCAGTTCTTC
TRBJ2-2	-	TRBD1	TRBV2	CASTPPGQGGTGELFF	TGTGCCAGCACGCCCCCGGGACAGGGGGGCACCGGGGAGCTGTTTTTT
TRBJ1-2	-	TRBD1	TRBV5-1	CASSPDVGTGTGYTF	TGCGCCAGCAGCCCGGACGTCGGGACAGGGACTGGCTACACCTTC
TRBJ1-5	-	TRBD1	TRBV6-6	CASSNQDRGDQPQHF	TGTGCCAGCAGTAACCAGGACAGGGGTGATCAGCCCCAGCATTTT
TRBJ1-1	-	TRBD1	TRBV29-1	CSVEFRQGVGAFF	TGCAGCGTTGAGTTTCGGCAGGGGGTTGGTGCTTTCTTT
TRBJ2-1	medium-sized	-	TRBV7-2	CASSSAVLRFF	TGTGCCAGCAGCTCAGCGGTTTTACGGTTCTTC
TRBJ2-1	few	TRBD1	TRBV7-2	CASGPRDRGPYNEQFF	TGTGCCAGCGGGCCGAGAGACAGGGGCCCCTACAATGAGCAGTTCTTC
TRBJ2-7	-	TRBD1	TRBV10-3	CAISDGTGGYEQYF	TGTGCCATCAGTGATGGGACAGGGGGCTACGAGCAGTACTTC
TRBJ2-1	few	-	TRBV29-1	CSVADMASYNEQFF	TGCAGCGTGGCAGACATGGCCTCCTACAATGAGCAGTTCTTC
TRBJ1-6	few	-	TRBV29-1	CSVKATGDSPLHF	TGCAGCGTTAAGGCTACTGGGGATTCACCCCTCCACTTT
TRBJ2-3	-	TRBD2	TRBV7-7	CASSASLAGADTQYF	TGTGCCAGCAGCGCCTCACTAGCGGGGGCCGATACGCAGTATTTT
TRBJ2-3	-	-	TRBV15	CATAGLSTDTQYF	TGTGCCACCGCGGGACTGAGCACAGATACGCAGTATTTT
TRBJ2-5	-	-	TRBV5-1	CASSLEGPSYETQYF	TGCGCCAGCAGCTTGGAAGGGCCGTCCTACGAGACCCAGTACTTC
TRBJ1-2	-	-	TRBV18	CASSPLRGMDGYTF	TGTGCCAGCTCACCACTTAGGGGGATGGATGGCTACACCTTC
TRBJ2-2	few	-	TRBV20-1	CSARGTGELFF	TGCAGTGCTAGAGGCACCGGGGAGCTGTTTTTT
TRBJ2-3	-	-	TRBV18	CASSNGPGADTQYF	TGTGCCAGCTCAAACGGACCGGGGGCAGATACGCAGTATTTT
TRBJ2-7	once	TRBD2	TRBV7-2	CASSLDRLAGVEQYF	TGTGCCAGCAGCTTAGACCGACTAGCGGGGGTCGAGCAGTACTTC